This T cell receptor beta chain was obtained from a study of blood T cell repertoires in COVID-19. Across the study: There were acute and convalescent COVID-19 samples, and they came from the United States, Italy and Spain. Sources were T cells, B-cell-depleted T cells, or PBMCs; the material itself was cDNA or gDNA.

V was clipped by 0 bases and J by 4 bases, with 4 bases between them. The CDR3 loop spans 13 amino acids. Looked up from germline, CDR1 is LGHDT and CDR2 is YNNKEL (reference sequence). Libraries were prepared by immunoSEQ multiplex PCR; TCRdb keeps only in-frame clonotypes and omits some of them. Among about 200,000 clones listed, roughly 83% were seen once. This clone was counted once. Sequencing input: peripheral blood. This chain connects TRBV3-1 (or the pseudogene TRBV3-2) to TRBJ1-3; no clear D. The TCR originated in a man in his forties or fifties with acute or convalescent COVID-19. CDR3 sequence reads: CASSQDVGNTIYF. CDR3 coding DNA: TGTGCCAGCAGCCAAGATGTAGGAAACACCATATATTTT.